A single T cell receptor (beta chain) is shown here with its context. The data were taken from a study of control samples from healthy donors and cancer patients. V was shortened by 4 bases and J by 1 base, with 13 bases between the two germline ends. Germline values: CDR1 SEHNR, CDR2 FQNEAQ (reference sequence). This CDR3 has 15 residues. Generated by immunoSEQ multiplex PCR, the TCRdb table keeps only in-frame clones and is missing some. The sample has 130,000 or so clones; 70% to 90% are singletons. This TCR was sampled from a man in his fifties or sixties in good health. What was sequenced was blood. The chain couples TRBV7-9 to TRBJ1-1; TRBD1 might be the D (5 bases). The chain's CDR3 is CASSSSEGPNTEAFF. As DNA, the CDR3 is TGTGCCAGCAGCTCCTCGGAGGGGCCGAACACTGAAGCTTTCTTT.